A selection of T cell receptor beta chains follows, all from one sample in a study of CD8+CD57+ T cells in acquired aplastic anemia. In TCRdb, the reads were re-called with MiXCR into one record per CDR3 protein. The data hold around 290,000 distinct CDR3 sequences, with approximately 60% observed a single time. Material for sequencing was sorted CD4+, CD8+, or CD8+CD57+ T cells (not recorded which) from PBMCs. The receptor source for this set is a human donor with aplastic anemia. Each CDR3 is given with its conserved first and last residue. The D gene is left open where the match is weak. Rows give clone size only sometimes, using once, few, many, or a class for an expanded clone.

j_call v_call clone_size d_call cdr3_aa cdr3_nt
TRBJ2-5 TRBV20-1 - - CSAYLADHNETQYF TGCAGTGCGTATTTAGCGGACCACAATGAGACCCAGTACTTC
TRBJ1-1 TRBV20-1 - - CSARVGAEAFF TGCAGTGCTAGAGTCGGCGCTGAAGCTTTCTTT
TRBJ2-3 TRBV7-9 - - CASSALAGAYNEQYF TGTGCCAGCAGCGCCCTTGCGGGGGCCTACAATGAGCAGTACTTT
TRBJ1-2 TRBV5-1 - TRBD1 CASSHGLGQGNGYTF TGCGCCAGCAGCCACGGATTGGGACAGGGGAATGGCTACACCTTC
TRBJ2-1 TRBV5-5 - TRBD1 CASSPWTGSPGDEQFF TGTGCCAGCAGCCCCTGGACAGGCTCCCCTGGGGATGAGCAGTTCTTC
TRBJ2-3 TRBV5-1 - - CASGVGTLTDTQYF TGCGCCAGCGGCGTCGGGACCCTCACAGATACGCAGTATTTT
TRBJ2-7 TRBV5-8 - TRBD1 CASRSGTGIMYEQYF TGTGCCAGCAGGTCAGGGACAGGGATAATGTACGAGCAGTACTTC
TRBJ2-7 TRBV15 once - CATSRDRGTPFEQYF TGTGCCACCAGCAGAGATAGGGGGACACCATTTGAGCAGTACTTC
TRBJ1-4 TRBV5-1 many TRBD1 CASSRDGQGAGEKLFF TGCGCCAGCAGCAGGGACGGACAGGGGGCCGGAGAAAAACTGTTTTTT
TRBJ1-5 TRBV19 - - CASSRTVSNQPQHF TGTGCCAGTAGTAGGACGGTTAGCAATCAGCCCCAGCATTTT
TRBJ2-3 TRBV10-3 - - CASSYARGANVLTFGATDTQYF -
TRBJ1-2 TRBV2 - - CASRETGYTF TGTGCCAGCAGAGAAACGGGCTACACCTTC
TRBJ1-3 TRBV20-1 - - CSASADGPVVYF TGCAGTGCTAGCGCAGACGGTCCAGTGGTGTATTTT